This TCR beta chain was found in a study of shared clonotypes between healthy human individuals. Some clones are missing from TCRdb's copy, which holds only in-frame ones; the method was immunoSEQ multiplex PCR. Among around 480,000 clones listed, 60% to 80% were seen once. In its sample, this clone was seen many times. This CDR3 comprises 15 residues. CDR1 is MNHEY, CDR2 SMNVEV, per germline (reference sequence). V was cut by 4 bases and J by 2 bases, with 11 bases left in between. This chain joins TRBV27 and TRBJ1-4; the D gene is possibly TRBD1 (5 bases). Sequenced sample: PBMCs. This clonotype originated in a woman aged 40 to 50 in good health. Some clones in this sample may be carry-over from other donors' samples. This chain's CDR3 is CASSWDWRTNEKLFF. The CDR3 region has the DNA TGTGCCAGCAGTTGGGACTGGAGGACTAATGAAAAACTGTTTTTT.